This T cell receptor beta chain stems from a study of blood T cell repertoires in COVID-19. Study information: Acute-phase and convalescent COVID-19 samples originated in the United States, Italy and Spain. From T cells, B-cell-depleted T cells, or PBMCs came the material, which was cDNA or gDNA.

As to this clone: The same CDR3 can be traced to other DNA sequences in this sample.

Germline V gene data show CDR1 as SGHRS and CDR2 as YFSETQ. The CDR3 length is 14 residues. V shed 0 bases and J shed 2 bases, with 9 bases lying between them. As processed by the authors: Reference gene primer amplification in the assay estimated nucleated cell counts. Assay used: immunoSEQ multiplex PCR; TCRdb lists only in-frame clones, some missing. V and J calls and clone size come straight from that table; D and trimming were deduced from the DNA. The sample carries hundreds of thousands of clones, roughly 85% recorded once. The specimen sequenced was peripheral blood. V usage is TRBV5-1 and J usage is TRBJ2-7; TRBD1 is a possible D gene (6 bases). This TCR came from a human donor in a cohort sampled during active COVID-19. CDR3 in DNA: TGCGCCAGCAGCTTGGGGGGGCCCACCTACGAGCAGTACTTC. Encoded protein: CASSLGGPTYEQYF.